This TCR beta chain was found in a study of CD8+CD57+ T cells in acquired aplastic anemia. General observations from the study: For CD8+ Simpson's diversity, patients and controls showed no significant difference.

TCR beta VDJ combinations and CDR3 sequences were profiled from genomic DNA. In TCRdb, the reads were re-called with MiXCR into one record per CDR3 protein. The table shows 74,000 or so distinct CDR3 sequences, with almost 55% occurring only once. The ends were cut back, 2 bases at V and 0 bases at J, with 8 bases in the middle. Germline CDR1 reads SNHLY; CDR2 reads FYNNEI. The CDR3 sequence is 15 residues long. Concerning this clonotype: The antigen is not known.

The chain couples TRBV2 to TRBJ1-5, with D hard to call. The sequence came from a human donor in good health, serving as a control. Specimen: sorted CD4+, CD8+, or CD8+CD57+ T cells (not recorded which) from PBMCs. The CDR3 here is CASSELENSNQPQHF. The CDR3 DNA follows: TGTGCCAGCAGTGAACTGGAGAATAGCAATCAGCCCCAGCATTTT.